The clone carrying this T cell receptor beta chain showed up just a few times. Time point meaning: pre-sensitization, week 0. Specified treatment: therapeutic diphenylcyclopropenone sensitization with weekly scalp DPC. The CDR3 covers 12 residues. The germline CDR1 and CDR2 sequences are MNHNS and SASEGT. With 6 bases removed from V and 1 base from J, the gap between germline ends came to 6 bases. The sample comes from a study of human T cells and chemical hapten exposure. TCRdb passed the RACE reads through MiXCR, listing each CDR3 protein once. The repertoire consists of 270,000 or so distinct CDR3 sequences, with 7.5% to 8% occurring once and the leading ten covering 0.9% to 1.5%.

Sequenced material: whole blood, taken in connection with sensitization to the hapten diphenylcyclopropenone (DPC). The gene calls are TRBV6-1 and TRBJ1-1, with D unclear. This clonotype was obtained from a man aged 18 to 29 with alopecia areata. Some clones in this sample may be carry-over from other donors' samples. For the CDR3, the DNA is TGTGCCAGCAGGCTCCCGAACACTGAAGCTTTCTTT. As protein: CASRLPNTEAFF.